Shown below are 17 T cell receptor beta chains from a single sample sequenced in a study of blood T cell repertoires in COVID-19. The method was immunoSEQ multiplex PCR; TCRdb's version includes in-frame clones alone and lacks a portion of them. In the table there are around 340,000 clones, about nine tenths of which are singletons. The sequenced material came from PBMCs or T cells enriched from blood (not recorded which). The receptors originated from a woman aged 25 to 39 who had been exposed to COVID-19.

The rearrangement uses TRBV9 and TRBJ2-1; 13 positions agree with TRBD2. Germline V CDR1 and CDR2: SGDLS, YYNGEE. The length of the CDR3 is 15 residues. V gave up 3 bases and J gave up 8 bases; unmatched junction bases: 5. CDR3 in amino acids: CASSATSGRRDEQFF. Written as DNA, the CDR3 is TGTGCCAGCAGCGCGACTAGCGGGAGGCGAGATGAGCAGTTCTTC.

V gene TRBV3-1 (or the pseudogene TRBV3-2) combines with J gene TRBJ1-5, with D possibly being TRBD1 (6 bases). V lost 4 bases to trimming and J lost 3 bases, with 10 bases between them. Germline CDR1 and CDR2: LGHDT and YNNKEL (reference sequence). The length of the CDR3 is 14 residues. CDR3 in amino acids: CASSPTGYNQPQHF. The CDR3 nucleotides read TGTGCCAGCAGCCCGACAGGCTACAATCAGCCCCAGCATTTT.

The CDR3: CASSIRPLNTEAFF. CDR3 sequence (DNA): TGTGCCAGTAGTATCCGTCCCTTGAACACTGAAGCTTTCTTT. This rearrangement joins TRBV19 to TRBJ1-1; D is unresolved. Germline lookup yields CDR1 LNHDA and CDR2 SQIVND (reference sequence). CDR3 length equals 14 residues. V was pared by 3 bases and J by 0 bases, with 8 bases between.

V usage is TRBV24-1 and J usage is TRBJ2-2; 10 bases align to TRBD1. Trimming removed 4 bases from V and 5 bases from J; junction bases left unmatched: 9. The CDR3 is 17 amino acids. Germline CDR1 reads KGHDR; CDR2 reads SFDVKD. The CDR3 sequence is CATSDSPGQGMTGELFF. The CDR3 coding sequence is TGTGCCACCAGTGACAGCCCGGGACAGGGGATGACCGGGGAGCTGTTTTTT.

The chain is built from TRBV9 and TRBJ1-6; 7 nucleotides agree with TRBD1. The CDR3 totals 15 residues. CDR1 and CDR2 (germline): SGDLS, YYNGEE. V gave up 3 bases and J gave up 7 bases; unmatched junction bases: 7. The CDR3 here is CASSGTGTVNSPLHF. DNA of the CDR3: TGTGCCAGCAGCGGAACCGGGACAGTGAATTCACCCCTCCACTTT.

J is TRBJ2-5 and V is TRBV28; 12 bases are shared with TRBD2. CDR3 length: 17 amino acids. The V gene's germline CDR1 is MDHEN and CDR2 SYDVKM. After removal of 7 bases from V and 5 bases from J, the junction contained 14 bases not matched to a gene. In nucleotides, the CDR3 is TGTGCCAGCACCGGAAGGACTAGCGGGAAATTGATCGAGACCCAGTACTTC. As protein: CASTGRTSGKLIETQYF.

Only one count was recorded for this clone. The CDR3 nucleotides read TGTGCCAGCAGTACGGACAGGGTGAGCAATCAGCCCCAGCATTTT. Its protein product is CASSTDRVSNQPQHF. The rearrangement links TRBV6-5 to TRBJ1-5, with TRBD1 matching over 8 bases. This CDR3 is 15 amino acids long. The V segment lost 5 bases and the J segment 1 base; nucleotides outside the gene matches: 4. CDR1 and CDR2 from the germline V gene are MNHEY and SVGAGI.

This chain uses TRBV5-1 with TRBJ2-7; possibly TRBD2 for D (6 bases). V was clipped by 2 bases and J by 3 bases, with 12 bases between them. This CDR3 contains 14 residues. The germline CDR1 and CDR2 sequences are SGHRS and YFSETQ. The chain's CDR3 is CASSFVPGVYEQYF. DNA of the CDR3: TGCGCCAGCAGCTTCGTTCCGGGAGTCTACGAGCAGTACTTC.

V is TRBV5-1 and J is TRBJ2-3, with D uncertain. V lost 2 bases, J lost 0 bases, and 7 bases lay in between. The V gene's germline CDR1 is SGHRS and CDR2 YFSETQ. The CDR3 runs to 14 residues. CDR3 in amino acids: CASSFEASTDTQYF. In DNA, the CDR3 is TGCGCCAGCAGCTTTGAGGCTAGCACAGATACGCAGTATTTT.

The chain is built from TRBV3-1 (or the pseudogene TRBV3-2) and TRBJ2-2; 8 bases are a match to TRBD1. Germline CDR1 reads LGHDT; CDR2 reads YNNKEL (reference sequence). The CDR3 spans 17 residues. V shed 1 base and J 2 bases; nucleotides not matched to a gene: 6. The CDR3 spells CASSQVLTGGNTGELFF. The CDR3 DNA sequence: TGTGCCAGCAGCCAAGTTTTAACAGGGGGAAACACCGGGGAGCTGTTTTTT.

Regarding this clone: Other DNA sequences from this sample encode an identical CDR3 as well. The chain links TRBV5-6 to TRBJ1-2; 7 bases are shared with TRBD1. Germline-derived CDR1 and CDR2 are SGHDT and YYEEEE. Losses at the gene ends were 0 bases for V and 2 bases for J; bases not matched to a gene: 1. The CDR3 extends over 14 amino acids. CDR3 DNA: TGTGCCAGCAGCTTGGTGACAGGGAACTATGGCTACACCTTC. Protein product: CASSLVTGNYGYTF.

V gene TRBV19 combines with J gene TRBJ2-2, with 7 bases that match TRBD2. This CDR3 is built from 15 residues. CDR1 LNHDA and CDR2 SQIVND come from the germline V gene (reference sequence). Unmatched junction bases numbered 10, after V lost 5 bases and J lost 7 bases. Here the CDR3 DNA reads TGTGCCAGTAGTGATTCGGCGGGAGCGGTCGGGGAGCTGTTTTTT. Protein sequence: CASSDSAGAVGELFF.

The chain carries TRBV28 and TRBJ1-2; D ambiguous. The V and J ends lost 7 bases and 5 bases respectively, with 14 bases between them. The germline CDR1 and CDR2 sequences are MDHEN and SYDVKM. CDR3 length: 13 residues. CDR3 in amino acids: CASNPETLYGYTF. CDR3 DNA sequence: TGTGCCAGCAATCCCGAGACATTGTATGGCTACACCTTC.

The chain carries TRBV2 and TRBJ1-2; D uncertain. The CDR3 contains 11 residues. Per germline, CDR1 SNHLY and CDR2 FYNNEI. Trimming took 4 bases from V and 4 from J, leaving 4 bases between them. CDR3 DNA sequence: TGTGCCAGCAGTGCCAGCTATGGCTACACCTTC. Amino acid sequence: CASSASYGYTF. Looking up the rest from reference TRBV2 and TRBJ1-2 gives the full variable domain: EPEVTQTPSHQVTQMGQEVILRCVPISNHLYFYWYRQILGQKVEFLVSFYNNEISEKSEIFDDQFSVERPDGSNFTLKIRSTKLEDSAMYFCASSASYGYTFGSGTRLTVV.

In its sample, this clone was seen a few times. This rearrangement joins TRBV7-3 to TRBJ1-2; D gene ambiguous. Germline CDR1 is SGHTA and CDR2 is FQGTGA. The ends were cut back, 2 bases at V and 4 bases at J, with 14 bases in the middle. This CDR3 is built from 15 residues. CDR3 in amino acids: CASSLLGQGSYGYTF. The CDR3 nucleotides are TGTGCCAGCAGCTTACTAGGGCAAGGGAGCTATGGCTACACCTTC. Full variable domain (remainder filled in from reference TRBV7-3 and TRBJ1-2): GAGVSQTPSNKVTEKGKYVELRCDPISGHTALYWYRQSLGQGPEFLIYFQGTGAADDSGLPNDRFFAVRPEGSVSTLKIQRTERGDSAVYLCASSLLGQGSYGYTFGSGTRLTVV.

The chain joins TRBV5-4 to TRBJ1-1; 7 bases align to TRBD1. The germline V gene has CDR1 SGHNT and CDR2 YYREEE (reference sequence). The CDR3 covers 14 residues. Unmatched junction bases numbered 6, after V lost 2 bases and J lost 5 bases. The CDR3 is CASSFRQGRTEAFF. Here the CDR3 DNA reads TGTGCCAGCAGCTTTAGACAGGGACGGACTGAAGCTTTCTTT. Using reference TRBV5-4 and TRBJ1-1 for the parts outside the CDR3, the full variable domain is ETGVTQSPTHLIKTRGQQVTLRCSSQSGHNTVSWYQQALGQGPQFIFQYYREEENGRGNFPPRFSGLQFPNYSSELNVNALELDDSALYLCASSFRQGRTEAFFGQGTRLTVV.

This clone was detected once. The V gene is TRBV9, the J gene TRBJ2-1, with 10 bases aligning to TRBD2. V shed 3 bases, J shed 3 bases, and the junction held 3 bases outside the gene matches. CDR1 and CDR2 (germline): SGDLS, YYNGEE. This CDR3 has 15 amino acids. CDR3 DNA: TGTGCCAGCAGCGCTAGCGGGAGCGGCTACAATGAGCAGTTCTTC. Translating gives CASSASGSGYNEQFF.